This T cell receptor beta chain appears in the sequencing data of a study of T-cell memory formation after mild COVID-19. Study at large: Clusters were largely donor specific. Overall study findings and caveats: Later expanders leaned toward CD4+, whereas clones contracting from day 15 to 85 were balanced CD4/CD8.

On this clonotype itself: Its matching antigen is unknown.

TCRdb re-called the 5' RACE reads through MiXCR, storing one row per CDR3 protein. This table has 250,000 to 300,000 distinct CDR3 sequences, 15% to 20% appearing once. The CDR3 is made up of 13 amino acids. The V end lost 9 bases, the J end lost 0 bases, and 11 bases lay between the germline ends. Per germline, CDR1 LGHNA and CDR2 YNFKEQ. Sequencing was carried out using PBMCs or a T cell subset sorted from them (not recorded which). V usage is TRBV4-2 and J usage is TRBJ1-1; D gene uncertain. The receptor was isolated from a man aged 18 to 30 who had mild COVID-19 (a few samples of this study predate the infection). Cell type and time point are not known. The CDR3 bases are TGTGCCAGAAGAGCAACAGTGAACACTGAAGCTTTCTTT. This codes for CARRATVNTEAFF.